This T cell receptor beta chain comes out of a study of cytomegalovirus exposure and HLA in healthy donors. Study-wide results and caveats: Per published reports, the classifier diagnosed cytomegalovirus status with high specificity and sensitivity. The study listed under 200 cytomegalovirus-associated TCR beta chains.

The donors were in the roughly 120-subject validation cohort, distinct from the 666-subject first cohort. Germline CDR1 SGDLS, CDR2 YYNGEE. V dropped 3 bases and J dropped 8 bases, with 17 bases sitting between them. The length of the CDR3 is 14 residues. This clone has just a few counts. The antigen is unknown. Measured with immunoSEQ multiplex PCR; TCRdb has only the in-frame clones, and not every one. The table has some 270,000 clones, around 86% seen once. Sequenced input: PBMCs. The rearrangement joins TRBV9 to TRBJ1-2; tentative D call: TRBD1 (6 bases). The sequence derives from a woman in her late teens or twenties in good health and CMV-seronegative. The CDR3 spells CASSGTEREIGYTF. DNA of the CDR3: TGTGCCAGCAGCGGGACAGAAAGGGAAATCGGCTACACCTTC.